This entry describes one T cell receptor beta chain. The data belong to a study of blood T cells in healthy people across ages. The V end was cut by 1 base, the J end by 5 bases, with 12 bases between. The CDR3 sequence is 15 residues long. Germline-derived CDR1 and CDR2 are LGHNA and YSLEER. Alongside a J-beta primer mix, a sample-barcoded 5' primer served in a second PCR lasting roughly 7 to 11 cycles. TCRdb recomputed calls from the 5' RACE reads with MiXCR, one row per CDR3 protein. Found here are approximately 730,000 distinct CDR3 sequences, roughly 41% of them singletons; the top ten hold 20%. J is TRBJ2-1 and V is TRBV4-3; a possible D gene is TRBD1 (6 bases). The receptor's source is a woman aged 60-75 years in good health. The specimen sequenced was blood. The CDR3 DNA sequence: TGCGCCAGCAGCCAAGCGGCACAGGGTAACAATGAGCAGTTCTTC. Its translation is CASSQAAQGNNEQFF.